This T cell receptor beta chain comes out of a study of blood T cell repertoires in COVID-19. Study details: Nucleic acid was either cDNA or gDNA, and it came from T cells, B-cell-depleted T cells, or PBMCs.

CDR1 is SGHRS, CDR2 YFSETQ, per germline. There are 16 residues in the CDR3. Trimming left V 5 bases short and J 0 bases short, with 16 bases between. As originally analysed: For nucleated cells, counts were estimated from reference gene primer amplification. TCRdb's copy holds only in-frame clones and misses some; the assay was immunoSEQ multiplex PCR. Clone size and the V and J calls come from that table; the DNA yielded D and trimming. The sample lists around 94,000 clones, 78% occurring once. Sequencing was carried out using peripheral blood. The V gene is TRBV5-1, the J gene TRBJ2-3; a possible D gene is TRBD2 (6 bases). This sequence was found in a man between 60 and 70 years old with active or convalescent COVID-19. CDR3 bases: TGCGCCAGCAGTCTAACTAGCCTCTCTAGCACAGATACGCAGTATTTT. Amino acid sequence: CASSLTSLSSTDTQYF. The full variable domain, with the rest looked up from reference TRBV5-1 and TRBJ2-3, is KAGVTQTPRYLIKTRGQQVTLSCSPISGHRSVSWYQQTPGQGLQFLFEYFSETQRNKGNFPGRFSGRQFSNSRSEMNVSTLELGDSALYLCASSLTSLSSTDTQYFGPGTRLTVL.